Listed here is a single TCR beta chain. Its antigen is not identified. The data were obtained in a study of graft-versus-host responses after intestinal transplantation. Across the study: The study gave all recipients anti-thymocyte globulin induction, then tacrolimus and steroids for approximately three years.

The CDR3 loop spans 13 amino acids. V was cut by 6 bases and J by 3 bases, with 11 bases left in between. CDR1 MNHEY and CDR2 SMNVEV come from the germline V gene (reference sequence). Regarding the study as a whole: Levels of circulating GvH clones at their peak were associated with early post-transplant HvG declines. GvH clones surfaced in recipient marrow, some emerging earlier in ileum or blood.

Assay: immunoSEQ multiplex PCR; the TCRdb copy retains only in-frame clones and omits some. The table records 45,000 to 60,000 clones, 90% to 95% of them present only once. The gene calls are TRBV27 and TRBJ1-2; possible D gene TRBD1, 6 bases. This TCR was recovered from a human donor who was the organ donor for an intestinal transplant. The specimen comprised unstimulated CD8+ T cells sorted from spleen or lymph node cells, sampled before transplant. The CDR3, as DNA: TGTGCCAGCAGCCCTTCAGGGGACTATGGCTACACCTTC. Encoded protein: CASSPSGDYGYTF.